Listed here are 26 T cell receptor beta chains from one sample, sequenced in a study of T cell changes during pregnancy in multiple sclerosis. The repertoire was sequenced with immunoSEQ multiplex PCR; TCRdb's copy has only in-frame clones and lacks some. The table includes 35,000 to 50,000 clones, about 85% detected once. This sample comprised CD4+ T cells from peripheral blood mononuclear cells, obtained after pregnancy. Receptors were obtained from a female donor with multiple sclerosis, enrolled in a pregnancy study.

This clone was found a few times. V gene TRBV2 combines with J gene TRBJ1-1; D not certain. The CDR3 contains 11 residues. Germline V gene lookup returns CDR1 SNHLY and CDR2 FYNNEI. V lost 11 bases, J lost 3 bases, and 10 bases lay in between. The CDR3 bases are TGTGCCCCCAGGAAGGACACTGAAGCTTTCTTT. Translated, it gives CAPRKDTEAFF. The whole variable domain, remainder taken from reference TRBV2 and TRBJ1-1, is EPEVTQTPSHQVTQMGQEVILRCVPISNHLYFYWYRQILGQKVEFLVSFYNNEISEKSEIFDDQFSVERPDGSNFTLKIRSTKLEDSAMYFCAPRKDTEAFFGQGTRLTVV.

The chain couples TRBV29-1 to TRBJ2-1, with TRBD2 matching over 9 bases. With V trimmed by 5 bases and J by 9 bases, 8 bases remained unmatched. This CDR3 comprises 13 residues. The germline CDR1 and CDR2 sequences are SQVTM and ANQGSEA. CDR3 nucleotides: TGCAGCGTTATAGCGGGGGCGGGAGGTGAGCAGTTCTTC. Translation: CSVIAGAGGEQFF.

The J gene is TRBJ2-7, the V gene TRBV2; 12 bases are shared with TRBD1. This CDR3 comprises 14 residues. The V gene's germline CDR1 is SNHLY and CDR2 FYNNEI. Unmatched junction bases numbered 4, after V lost 4 bases and J lost 6 bases. CDR3 nucleotides: TGTGCCAGCAGTGGAGGGACAGGGGGCTCCGAGCAGTACTTC. This sequence encodes CASSGGTGGSEQYF.

CDR3 nucleotide sequence: TGCGCCAGTAGGCCGACTAGCGAGGACACCGGGGAGCTGTTTTTT. This gives the protein CASRPTSEDTGELFF. The rearrangement uses TRBV10-1 and TRBJ2-2; the match to TRBD2 covers 8 bases. CDR1 is WNHNN and CDR2 is SYGVQD in the germline V gene (reference sequence). The CDR3 runs 15 residues. Losses at the gene ends were 9 bases for V and 3 bases for J; bases not matched to a gene: 9.

This clone has a handful of counts. The gene calls are TRBV5-1 and TRBJ1-2; D unresolved. There are 13 residues in the CDR3. Germline lookup yields CDR1 SGHRS and CDR2 YFSETQ. Trimming took off 0 bases at V and 4 bases at J, with 7 bases between the two ends. The CDR3 here is CASSLEPGYGYTF. The CDR3 DNA reads as TGCGCCAGCAGCTTGGAACCAGGCTATGGCTACACCTTC.

The chain uses TRBV5-4 and TRBJ2-5; D not resolved. The germline CDR1 and CDR2 sequences are SGHNT and YYREEE (reference sequence). The CDR3 has 12 amino acids. Trimming took off 4 bases at V and 0 bases at J, with 4 bases between the two ends. In DNA form, the CDR3 reads TGTGCCAGCAGCCCGTACCAAGAGACCCAGTACTTC. Translation gives CASSPYQETQYF. The full variable domain, rest sourced from reference TRBV5-4 and TRBJ2-5, is ETGVTQSPTHLIKTRGQQVTLRCSSQSGHNTVSWYQQALGQGPQFIFQYYREEENGRGNFPPRFSGLQFPNYSSELNVNALELDDSALYLCASSPYQETQYFGPGTRLLVL.

The gene calls are TRBV5-1 and TRBJ1-2; D possibly corresponds to TRBD1 (6 bases). This CDR3 spans 14 amino acids. Per the germline V gene, CDR1 is SGHRS and CDR2 is YFSETQ. Between the trimmed V and J ends, which lost 3 bases and 4 bases, there was a span of 13 bases. The CDR3 here is CASSWGTGFYGYTF. The DNA for the CDR3 is TGCGCCAGCAGCTGGGGCACAGGGTTCTATGGCTACACCTTC.

The gene calls are TRBV27 and TRBJ1-2; D is possibly TRBD1 (6 bases). Germline CDR1 is MNHEY and CDR2 is SMNVEV (reference sequence). The V end lost 6 bases, the J end lost 5 bases, and 16 bases lay between the germline ends. The CDR3 consists of 14 residues. CDR3 coding DNA: TGTGCCAGCAGCCCTGACAGGAGATCATATGGCTACACCTTC. Amino acids: CASSPDRRSYGYTF.

This rearrangement joins TRBV4-1 to TRBJ2-7, with D perhaps TRBD2 (5 bases). From germline, CDR1 is MGHRA and CDR2 YSYEKL. Trimming left V 0 bases short and J 6 bases short, with 15 bases between. The CDR3 extends over 15 amino acids. In DNA form, the CDR3 reads TGCGCCAGCAGCCAAGAGAGGGCCTCCGTGAGCGAGCAGTACTTC. This gives the protein CASSQERASVSEQYF.

The CDR3 nucleotides are TGTGCCAGCAGCTCCCACGGCGCAGGGGGAAATTCACCCCTCCACTTT. Protein sequence: CASSSHGAGGNSPLHF. The rearrangement uses TRBV7-9 and TRBJ1-6; the match to TRBD1 covers 7 bases. The J segment lost 7 bases and the V segment lost 4 bases, leaving 10 bases of the junction unmatched. The CDR3 runs to 16 residues. The germline V gene has CDR1 SEHNR and CDR2 FQNEAQ (reference sequence). Full variable domain (outside the CDR3, taken from reference TRBV7-9 and TRBJ1-6): DTGVSQNPRHKITKRGQNVTFRCDPISEHNRLYWYRQTLGQGPEFLTYFQNEAQLEKSRLLSDRFSAERPKGSFSTLEIQRTEQGDSAMYLCASSSHGAGGNSPLHFGNGTRLTVT.

The chain joins TRBV12-5 to TRBJ1-1; TRBD1 matches at 7 bases. V shed 0 bases, J shed 4 bases, and the junction held 8 bases outside the gene matches. Germline CDR1 LGHNT, CDR2 FRNRAP. The length of the CDR3 is 16 residues. Here the CDR3 reads CASGLVIGQAITEAFF. For the CDR3, the DNA is TGTGCTAGTGGTTTGGTAATAGGACAGGCAATCACTGAAGCTTTCTTT.

The J gene is TRBJ2-1, the V gene TRBV7-9; the D is unclear. CDR1 and CDR2 from the germline V gene are SEHNR and FQNEAQ (reference sequence). Deletions cut 4 bases from V and 1 base from J, with 11 bases between. The CDR3 loop spans 15 amino acids. This chain's CDR3 is CASSYLTGSYNEQFF. CDR3 in DNA: TGTGCCAGCAGCTATTTGACGGGTTCCTACAATGAGCAGTTCTTC.

The chain uses TRBV7-2 and TRBJ1-5; the match to TRBD1 covers 9 bases. Germline trimming cut 5 bases from V and 11 bases from J; bases unmatched to any gene: 13. The CDR3 totals 15 residues. CDR1 and CDR2 from the germline V gene are SGHTA and FQGNSA. In DNA form, the CDR3 reads TGTGCCAGCAGCCTGGAGACAGGGGGGGGTGGGGCCCAGCATTTT. This codes for CASSLETGGGGAQHF. The whole variable domain, filled in from reference TRBV7-2 and TRBJ1-5, reads GAGVSQSPSNKVTEKGKDVELRCDPISGHTALYWYRQSLGQGLEFLIYFQGNSAPDKSGLPSDRFSAERTGGSVSTLTIQRTQQEDSAVYLCASSLETGGGGAQHFGDGTRLSIL.

The chain is built from TRBV6-6 and TRBJ1-2, with TRBD1 matching over 10 bases. This CDR3 is built from 15 residues. Germline V lookup: CDR1 MNHNY, CDR2 SVGAGI (reference sequence). After removal of 6 bases from V and 8 bases from J, the junction contained 12 bases not matched to a gene. CDR3 sequence: CASSRFDRGLEGYTF. The CDR3 region has the DNA TGTGCCAGCAGCCGCTTCGACAGGGGGCTGGAGGGCTACACCTTC.

The chain has TRBV4-1 and TRBJ2-3; tentatively, D is TRBD1 (5 bases). V lost 1 base, J lost 3 bases, and 5 bases lay in between. CDR3 size: 13 residues. CDR1 is MGHRA, CDR2 YSYEKL, per germline. CDR3 loop: CASSQAGTDTQYF. As DNA, the CDR3 is TGCGCCAGCAGCCAAGCAGGGACAGATACGCAGTATTTT.

J is TRBJ1-6 and V is TRBV12-5; the D is unclear. Trimming took 3 bases from V and 10 from J, leaving 13 bases between them. The length of the CDR3 is 14 residues. CDR1 and CDR2 from the germline V gene are LGHNT and FRNRAP. The CDR3 DNA reads as TGTGCTAGTGGTTTTGACATCCCTGGGTCACCCCTCCACTTT. It translates to CASGFDIPGSPLHF.

The rearrangement links TRBV6-6 to TRBJ2-1, with a weak D call TRBD2 (6 bases). The germline V gene encodes CDR1 MNHNY and CDR2 SVGAGI (reference sequence). V shed 2 bases and J shed 9 bases, with 20 bases lying between them. This CDR3 is 16 amino acids long. CDR3 sequence (DNA): TGTGCCAGCAGTTACCCCATGTCGACTAGTAATACTGAGCAGTTCTTC. This encodes CASSYPMSTSNTEQFF.

This clone was detected only once. The gene calls are TRBV6-5 and TRBJ1-2; possibly TRBD1 for D (6 bases). Germline V gives CDR1 MNHEY, CDR2 SVGAGI. The CDR3 contains 15 residues. Trimming left V 5 bases short and J 2 bases short, with 15 bases between. The CDR3 nucleotides read TGTGCCAGCAGTCCTACAGGGTCCGCAAACTATGGCTACACCTTC. Its protein product is CASSPTGSANYGYTF.

The sample holds a few counts of this clone. The chain is built from TRBV7-2 and TRBJ1-3, with 7 bases identical to TRBD1. The CDR3 runs to 14 residues. V was clipped by 4 bases and J by 3 bases; unmatched bases: 3. CDR1 is SGHTA and CDR2 is FQGNSA in the germline V gene. CDR3 in amino acids: CASSSRDSGNTIYF. Written as DNA, the CDR3 is TGTGCCAGCAGCTCCCGGGACAGTGGAAACACCATATATTTT. Complete variable domain (other parts from reference TRBV7-2 and TRBJ1-3): GAGVSQSPSNKVTEKGKDVELRCDPISGHTALYWYRQSLGQGLEFLIYFQGNSAPDKSGLPSDRFSAERTGGSVSTLTIQRTQQEDSAVYLCASSSRDSGNTIYFGEGSWLTVV.

The V gene is TRBV9, the J gene TRBJ1-6, with D possibly TRBD1 on 5 matching bases. The CDR3 extends over 14 amino acids. The germline CDR1 and CDR2 sequences are SGDLS and YYNGEE. V lost 2 bases, J lost 5 bases, and 8 bases lay in between. This CDR3 is CASSVSGNNSPLHF. CDR3 bases: TGTGCCAGCAGCGTTTCAGGGAATAATTCACCCCTCCACTTT.

The gene calls are TRBV27 and TRBJ1-2, with a possible D match to TRBD1 (6 bases). Trimming stripped 2 bases from V and 5 bases from J, with 15 bases between. This CDR3 is built from 15 residues. Germline V lookup: CDR1 MNHEY, CDR2 SMNVEV (reference sequence). CDR3 in amino acids: CASSLGGGRPYGYTF. The CDR3 region has the DNA TGTGCCAGCAGTTTAGGGGGGGGCCGCCCTTATGGCTACACCTTC.

This clone was seen just once. Here the CDR3 reads CASSLPIRTGSYEQYF. The DNA for the CDR3 is TGTGCCAGCAGCTTACCGATTCGGACAGGGTCCTACGAGCAGTACTTC. V usage is TRBV7-8 and J usage is TRBJ2-7, with TRBD1 matching 8 bases. This CDR3 has 16 amino acids. V dropped 2 bases and J dropped 1; count of bases not matched to a gene: 7. Germline CDR1 SGHVS, CDR2 FQNEAQ.

The chain uses TRBV19 and TRBJ1-5, with a weak D call TRBD1 (5 bases). Germline loops: CDR1 LNHDA, CDR2 SQIVND (reference sequence). CDR3 length: 16 residues. V lost 6 bases, J lost 0 bases, and 15 bases lay in between. In nucleotides, the CDR3 is TGTGCCAGTAGCCGAAGGGGCTTTTATAGCAATCAGCCCCAGCATTTT. Translation gives CASSRRGFYSNQPQHF.

The chain employs TRBV18 and TRBJ2-4, with a possible D match to TRBD2 (5 bases). The germline V and J ends were trimmed by 0 bases and 3 bases, with 6 bases remaining between them. CDR1 is KGHSH, CDR2 LQKENI, per germline. This CDR3 comprises 14 residues. The CDR3 region is CASSPPEDKNIQYF. For the CDR3, the DNA is TGTGCCAGCTCACCACCGGAGGACAAAAACATTCAGTACTTC.

The rearrangement joins TRBV6-1 to TRBJ2-2; the match to TRBD1 covers 10 bases. Germline CDR1 MNHNS, CDR2 SASEGT. The CDR3 is 15 residues long. Trimming cost V 4 bases and J 4 bases; bases outside gene matches: 3. CDR3 loop: CASSAGQGFTGELFF. The CDR3 DNA is TGTGCCAGCAGTGCGGGACAGGGGTTCACCGGGGAGCTGTTTTTT.

The chain recombines TRBV7-8 with TRBJ2-7; 7 nucleotides align to TRBD1. V shed 4 bases, J shed 1 base, and the junction held 7 bases outside the gene matches. Per the germline V gene, CDR1 is SGHVS and CDR2 is FQNEAQ. The CDR3 length is 15 residues. Here the CDR3 reads CASSSGQPNSYEQYF. The CDR3 nucleotides are TGTGCCAGCAGCTCGGGACAGCCGAATTCCTACGAGCAGTACTTC.